This T cell receptor beta chain emerged from a study of blood T cell repertoires in COVID-19. The germline V gene encodes CDR1 SGHRS and CDR2 YFSETQ. This CDR3 contains 16 residues. Trimming at V came to 0 bases and at J to 0 bases, leaving 3 bases not matched to a gene. TCRdb keeps only in-frame clones here, not all; method: immunoSEQ multiplex PCR. The data show around 130,000 clones, around 89% seen once. V usage is TRBV5-1 and J usage is TRBJ2-1, with 7 bases identical to TRBD1. The receptor's source is an elderly woman with acute or convalescent COVID-19. The sequenced material came from peripheral blood. The DNA for the CDR3 is TGCGCCAGCAGCTTGGCCACAGGGGCCTCCTACAATGAGCAGTTCTTC. This translates into CASSLATGASYNEQFF.